This is a list of T cell receptor beta chains from one sample in a study of blood T cell repertoires in COVID-19. Data came from immunoSEQ multiplex PCR; TCRdb stores just in-frame clones and leaves some out. The sample consists of about 260,000 clones, about 87% of them appearing once. The sample comprised PBMCs or T cells enriched from blood (not recorded which). Receptor source: a woman aged 45-60 years who had recovered from COVID-19. Each CDR3 is given with its conserved first and last residue. A D gene is named only where the DNA matches it firmly. Where a row states a size, it is once, few, many or the class of an expanded clone; other rows omit it.

clone_size	d_call	v_call	j_call	cdr3_aa	cdr3_nt
.	.	TRBV11-3	TRBJ2-1	CASSLAGSNEQFF	TGTGCCAGCAGCTTAGCGGGGTCAAATGAGCAGTTCTTC
.	TRBD1	TRBV6-5	TRBJ1-5	CASSSTGRAGQPQHF	TGTGCCAGCAGTTCGACAGGGAGAGCTGGCCAGCCCCAGCATTTT
once	.	TRBV28	TRBJ1-5	CASTTNPTRGQPQHF	TGTGCCAGCACCACAAACCCCACCCGGGGTCAGCCCCAGCATTTT
.	.	TRBV7-9	TRBJ1-2	CASTPGRSNYGYTF	TGTGCCAGCACCCCAGGGCGATCTAACTATGGCTACACCTTC
few	.	TRBV18	TRBJ2-3	CASSPPQVPDTQYF	TGTGCCAGCTCACCACCGCAGGTTCCAGATACGCAGTATTTT
once	.	TRBV18	TRBJ2-5	CASSPSEMETQYF	TGTGCCAGCTCACCCAGCGAGATGGAGACCCAGTACTTC
.	TRBD2	TRBV5-1	TRBJ2-2	CASSETSGSTFSGELFF	TGCGCCAGCAGCGAAACTAGCGGGAGTACGTTTTCCGGGGAGCTGTTTTTT
.	.	TRBV4-2	TRBJ1-5	CASSQEANQPQHF	TGTGCCAGCAGCCAAGAAGCCAATCAGCCCCAGCATTTT
.	TRBD1	TRBV3-1/TRBV3-2	TRBJ1-4	CASSPTQGATNEKLFF	TGTGCCAGCAGCCCTACCCAGGGGGCAACTAATGAAAAACTGTTTTTT
.	.	TRBV28	TRBJ1-5	CASSSTPTQPQHF	TGTGCCAGCAGTTCGACACCTACACAGCCCCAGCATTTT
.	.	TRBV5-1	TRBJ2-1	CATSVGQGSNEQFF	TGCGCCACCAGCGTGGGGCAGGGAAGCAATGAGCAGTTCTTC
few	.	TRBV6-5	TRBJ2-3	CASRPDRRGSDTQYF	TGTGCCAGCAGGCCGGACCGCAGGGGATCGGATACGCAGTATTTT
.	.	TRBV20-1	TRBJ2-7	CSGQSNNEQYF	TGCAGTGGACAATCGAATAACGAGCAGTACTTC
.	.	TRBV28	TRBJ1-5	CASSLRGTPNQPQHF	TGTGCCAGCAGTTTAAGGGGGACACCTAATCAGCCCCAGCATTTT
few	TRBD1	TRBV11-3	TRBJ2-7	CASSRDRVSEQYF	TGTGCCAGCAGCCGGGACAGGGTCTCCGAGCAGTACTTC
.	TRBD2	TRBV2	TRBJ2-5	CASSGASGYQETQYF	TGTGCCAGCAGTGGGGCTAGCGGGTACCAAGAGACCCAGTACTTC